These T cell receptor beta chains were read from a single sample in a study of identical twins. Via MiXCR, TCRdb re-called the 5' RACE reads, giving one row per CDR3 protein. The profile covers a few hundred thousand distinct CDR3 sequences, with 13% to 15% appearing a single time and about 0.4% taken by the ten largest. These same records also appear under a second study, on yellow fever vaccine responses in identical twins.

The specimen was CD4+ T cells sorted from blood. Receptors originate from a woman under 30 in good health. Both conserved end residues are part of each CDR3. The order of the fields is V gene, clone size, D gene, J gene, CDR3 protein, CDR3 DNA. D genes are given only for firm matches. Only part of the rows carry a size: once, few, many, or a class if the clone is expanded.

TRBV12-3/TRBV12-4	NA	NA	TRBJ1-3	CASIPTYRGENTIYF	TGTGCCAGCATTCCAACTTATAGGGGTGAAAACACCATATATTTT
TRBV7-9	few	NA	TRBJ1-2	CASSLSSGKSHGYTF	TGTGCCAGCAGCTTATCTTCTGGGAAAAGCCATGGCTACACCTTC
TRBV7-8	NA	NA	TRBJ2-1	CASSPGQDEQFF	TGTGCCAGCAGCCCCGGTCAGGATGAGCAGTTCTTC
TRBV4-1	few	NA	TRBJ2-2	CASSRMEGAINTGELFF	TGCGCCAGCAGCCGGATGGAAGGGGCCATTAACACCGGGGAGCTGTTTTTT
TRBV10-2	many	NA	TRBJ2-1	CASSDLRLRKGEQFF	TGCGCCAGCAGTGACCTTCGCCTTAGGAAGGGTGAGCAGTTCTTC
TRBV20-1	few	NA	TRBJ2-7	CSATDARYSYEQYF	TGCAGTGCTACGGACGCGCGTTATTCCTACGAGCAGTACTTC
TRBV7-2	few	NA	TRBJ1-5	CASSSWGQNQPQHF	TGTGCCAGCAGCTCATGGGGACAAAATCAGCCCCAGCATTTT
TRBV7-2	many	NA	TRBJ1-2	CASSFSRDQYGYTF	TGTGCCAGCAGCTTTAGCAGGGACCAATATGGCTACACCTTC
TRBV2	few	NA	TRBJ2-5	CASRWGQETQYF	TGTGCCAGCCGATGGGGTCAAGAGACCCAGTACTTC
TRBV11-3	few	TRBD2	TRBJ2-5	CASSLTTSGPGAQYF	TGTGCCAGCAGCTTAACGACTAGCGGGCCGGGGGCCCAGTACTTC
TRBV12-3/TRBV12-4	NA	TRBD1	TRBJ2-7	CASSPDRGPSYEQYF	TGTGCCAGCAGTCCCGACAGGGGGCCTTCCTACGAGCAGTACTTC
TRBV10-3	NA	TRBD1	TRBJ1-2	CAISERDRGYGYTF	TGTGCCATCAGTGAAAGGGACAGGGGCTATGGCTACACCTTC
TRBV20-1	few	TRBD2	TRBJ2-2	CSAQRSGRASGELFF	TGCAGTGCCCAGCGTAGCGGGAGGGCGTCCGGGGAGCTGTTTTTT
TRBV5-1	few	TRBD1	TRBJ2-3	CASSDDRGSTDTQYF	TGCGCCAGCAGCGACGACAGGGGCAGCACAGATACGCAGTATTTT
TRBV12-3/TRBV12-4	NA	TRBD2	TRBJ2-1	CASSRTSAPFF	TGTGCCAGCAGTAGGACTAGCGCACCGTTCTTC
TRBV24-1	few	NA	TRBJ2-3	CATSDFTDTQYF	TGTGCCACCAGTGATTTTACCGATACGCAGTATTTT
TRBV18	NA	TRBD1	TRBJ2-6	CASSPRTGGAFGANVLTF	TGTGCCAGCTCACCACGGACAGGGGGCGCGTTTGGGGCCAACGTCCTGACTTTC
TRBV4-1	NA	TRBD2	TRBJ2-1	CASSQEGSGLAGLFKFF	TGCGCCAGCAGCCAAGAAGGGTCGGGACTAGCGGGATTGTTTAAGTTCTTC
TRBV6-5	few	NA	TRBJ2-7	CASSYSTGGGEQYF	TGTGCCAGCAGTTACTCGACAGGTGGTGGGGAGCAGTACTTC
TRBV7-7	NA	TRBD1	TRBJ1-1	CASSALGTGPSNTEAFF	TGTGCCAGCAGCGCCTTAGGGACAGGGCCTTCGAACACTGAAGCTTTCTTT
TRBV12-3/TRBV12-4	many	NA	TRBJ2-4	CASSSGLAKNIQYF	TGTGCCAGCAGTTCAGGATTAGCCAAAAACATTCAGTACTTC
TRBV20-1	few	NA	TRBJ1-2	CSATGSNYGYTF	TGCAGTGCTACGGGCAGCAACTATGGCTACACCTTC
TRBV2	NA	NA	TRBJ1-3	CASSAGVNSGNTIYF	TGTGCCAGCAGTGCAGGGGTTAACTCTGGAAACACCATATATTTT
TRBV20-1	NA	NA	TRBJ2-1	CSARGHSYNEQFF	TGCAGTGCTAGAGGGCACTCCTACAATGAGCAGTTCTTC
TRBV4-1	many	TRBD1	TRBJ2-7	CASSQDWSLDRVTEQYF	TGCGCCAGCAGCCAAGATTGGTCATTGGACAGGGTGACCGAGCAGTACTTC
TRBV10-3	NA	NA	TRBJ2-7	CAISEGIPGEQYF	TGTGCCATCAGTGAGGGCATCCCGGGCGAGCAGTACTTC
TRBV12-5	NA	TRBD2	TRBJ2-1	CASGLGASGGYNEQFF	TGTGCTAGTGGTTTGGGGGCTAGCGGGGGTTACAATGAGCAGTTCTTC
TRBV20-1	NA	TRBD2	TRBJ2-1	CSAAGVPFYNEQFF	TGCAGTGCTGCGGGGGTCCCCTTCTACAATGAGCAGTTCTTC
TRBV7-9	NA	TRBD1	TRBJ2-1	CASSLGRDRNNEQFF	TGTGCCAGCAGCTTGGGCCGGGACAGGAACAATGAGCAGTTCTTC
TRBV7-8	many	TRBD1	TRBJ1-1	CASSPDRVTEAFF	TGTGCCAGCAGCCCAGACAGGGTTACTGAAGCTTTCTTT
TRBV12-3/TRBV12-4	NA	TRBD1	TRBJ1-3	CATTKGQGPGNTIYF	TGTGCCACCACTAAGGGACAGGGACCTGGAAACACCATATATTTT
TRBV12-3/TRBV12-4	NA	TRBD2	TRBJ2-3	CASSSSGRAKVADTQYF	TGTGCCAGCAGTTCAAGCGGGAGGGCCAAGGTTGCAGATACGCAGTATTTT
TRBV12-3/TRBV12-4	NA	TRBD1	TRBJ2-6	CASSRTGGDSGANVLTF	TGTGCCAGCAGTCGGACAGGGGGAGACTCTGGGGCCAACGTCCTGACTTTC
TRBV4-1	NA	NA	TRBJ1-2	CASSRVGLLGYTF	TGCGCCAGCAGCCGTGTAGGGTTGCTCGGCTACACCTTC
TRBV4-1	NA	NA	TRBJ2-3	CASSQGGLGTDTQYF	TGCGCCAGCAGCCAAGGGGGTTTGGGGACAGATACGCAGTATTTT
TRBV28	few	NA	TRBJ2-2	CASSLFAGYTGELFF	TGTGCCAGCAGTTTATTCGCAGGGTACACCGGGGAGCTGTTTTTT
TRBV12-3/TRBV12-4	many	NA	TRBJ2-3	CASSPKDTQYF	TGTGCCAGCAGTCCCAAAGATACGCAGTATTTT
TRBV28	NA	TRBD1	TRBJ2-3	CASRSGTGRMGSTDTQYF	TGTGCCAGCAGATCCGGGACAGGGAGAATGGGGAGCACAGATACGCAGTATTTT
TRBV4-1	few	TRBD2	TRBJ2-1	CASSQAGLAVSSEQFF	TGCGCCAGCAGCCAAGCGGGACTAGCGGTCTCATCTGAGCAGTTCTTC
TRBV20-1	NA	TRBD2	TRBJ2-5	CSARAASGGTGAQYF	TGCAGTGCTAGAGCGGCCAGCGGGGGCACCGGGGCCCAGTACTTC
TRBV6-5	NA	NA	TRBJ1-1	CASSYFAKGTEAFF	TGTGCCAGCAGTTACTTCGCGAAGGGCACTGAAGCTTTCTTT
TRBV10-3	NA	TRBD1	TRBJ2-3	CAINPGQRTDTQYF	TGTGCCATCAATCCGGGACAGCGGACAGATACGCAGTATTTT
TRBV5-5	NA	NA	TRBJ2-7	CASSLAGGFSYEQYF	TGTGCCAGCAGCTTGGCCGGTGGATTCTCCTACGAGCAGTACTTC
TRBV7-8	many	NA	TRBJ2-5	CASSLGRGETQYF	TGTGCCAGCAGCTTAGGGAGGGGGGAGACCCAGTACTTC
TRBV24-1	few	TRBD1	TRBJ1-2	CATSTGAGYTF	TGTGCCACCAGTACAGGGGCCGGCTACACCTTC
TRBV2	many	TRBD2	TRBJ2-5	CASSETSGRSGETQYF	TGTGCCAGCAGTGAGACTAGCGGGAGGTCGGGGGAGACCCAGTACTTC
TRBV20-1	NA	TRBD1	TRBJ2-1	CSATGQTYNEQFF	TGCAGTGCGACGGGACAGACCTACAATGAGCAGTTCTTC
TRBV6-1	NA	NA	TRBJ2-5	CASSDNTGLETQYF	TGTGCCAGCAGTGATAATACAGGGTTAGAGACCCAGTACTTC
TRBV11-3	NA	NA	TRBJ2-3	CASSRVLAEGTDTQYF	TGTGCCAGCAGCCGGGTCTTAGCGGAGGGGACAGATACGCAGTATTTT
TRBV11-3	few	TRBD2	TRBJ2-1	CASGGLAGGSSHEQFF	TGTGCCAGCGGCGGACTAGCGGGAGGATCCTCTCATGAGCAGTTCTTC
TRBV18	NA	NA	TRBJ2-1	CASSPAMSSYNEQFF	TGTGCCAGCTCACCTGCCATGAGCTCCTACAATGAGCAGTTCTTC
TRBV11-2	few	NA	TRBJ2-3	CASRWGRGRTDTQYF	TGTGCCAGCAGGTGGGGGCGGGGACGTACAGATACGCAGTATTTT
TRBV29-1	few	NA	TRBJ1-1	CSGGGRLNTEAFF	TGCAGCGGAGGAGGACGGTTGAACACTGAAGCTTTCTTT
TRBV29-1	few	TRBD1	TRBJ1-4	CSVREAGQNNEKLFF	TGCAGCGTACGTGAGGCGGGACAGAATAATGAAAAACTGTTTTTT
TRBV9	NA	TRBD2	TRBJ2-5	CASSVQLAGMETQYF	TGTGCCAGCAGCGTACAACTAGCGGGGATGGAGACCCAGTACTTC